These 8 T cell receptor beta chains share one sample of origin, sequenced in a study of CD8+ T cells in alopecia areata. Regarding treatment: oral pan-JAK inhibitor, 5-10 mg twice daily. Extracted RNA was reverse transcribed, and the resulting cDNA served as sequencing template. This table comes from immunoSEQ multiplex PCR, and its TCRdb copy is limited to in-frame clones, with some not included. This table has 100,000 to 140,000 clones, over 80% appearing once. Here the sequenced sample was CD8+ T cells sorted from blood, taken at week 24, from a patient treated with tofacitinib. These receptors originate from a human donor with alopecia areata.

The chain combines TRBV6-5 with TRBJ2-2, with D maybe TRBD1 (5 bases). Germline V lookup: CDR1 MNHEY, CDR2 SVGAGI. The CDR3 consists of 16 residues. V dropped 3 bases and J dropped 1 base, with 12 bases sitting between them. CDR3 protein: CASSYARGRNTGELFF. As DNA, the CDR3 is TGTGCCAGCAGTTATGCAAGGGGAAGGAACACCGGGGAGCTGTTTTTT.

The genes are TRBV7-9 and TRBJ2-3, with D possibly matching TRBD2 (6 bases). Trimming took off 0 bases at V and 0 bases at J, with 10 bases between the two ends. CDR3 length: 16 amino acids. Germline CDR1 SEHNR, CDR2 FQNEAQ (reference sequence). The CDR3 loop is CASSLASAGSTDTQYF. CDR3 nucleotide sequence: TGTGCCAGCAGCTTAGCGTCGGCGGGGAGCACAGATACGCAGTATTTT.

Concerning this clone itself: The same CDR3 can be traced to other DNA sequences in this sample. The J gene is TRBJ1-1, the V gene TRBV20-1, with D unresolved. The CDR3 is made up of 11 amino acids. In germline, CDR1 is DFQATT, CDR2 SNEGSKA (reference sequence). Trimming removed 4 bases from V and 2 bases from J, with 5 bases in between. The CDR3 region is CSATVNTEAFF. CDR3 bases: TGCAGTGCTACAGTAAACACTGAAGCTTTCTTT.

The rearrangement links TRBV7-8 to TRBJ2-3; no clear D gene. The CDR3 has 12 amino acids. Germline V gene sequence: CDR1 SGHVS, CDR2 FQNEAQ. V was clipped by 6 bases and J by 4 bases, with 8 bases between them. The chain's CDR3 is CASRPIADTQYF. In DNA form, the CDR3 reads TGTGCCAGCAGACCGATAGCAGATACGCAGTATTTT.

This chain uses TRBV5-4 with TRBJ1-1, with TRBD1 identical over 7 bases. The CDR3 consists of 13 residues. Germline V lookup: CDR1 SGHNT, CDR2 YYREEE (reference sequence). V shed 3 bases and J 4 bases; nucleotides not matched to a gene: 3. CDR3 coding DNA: TGTGCCAGCAGCTCACCAGGGGGCACTGAAGCTTTCTTT. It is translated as CASSSPGGTEAFF.

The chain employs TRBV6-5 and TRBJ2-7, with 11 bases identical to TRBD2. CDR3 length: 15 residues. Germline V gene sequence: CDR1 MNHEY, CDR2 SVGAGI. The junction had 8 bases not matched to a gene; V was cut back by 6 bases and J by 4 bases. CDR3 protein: CASSPGSGGAYEQYF. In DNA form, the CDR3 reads TGTGCCAGCAGCCCCGGTAGCGGGGGGGCGTACGAGCAGTACTTC.

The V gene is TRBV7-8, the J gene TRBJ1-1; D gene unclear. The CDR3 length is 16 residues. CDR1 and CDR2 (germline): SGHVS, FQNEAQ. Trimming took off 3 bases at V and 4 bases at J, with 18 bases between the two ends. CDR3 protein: CASSLGAGPGVTEAFF. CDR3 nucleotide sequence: TGTGCCAGCAGCTTGGGAGCAGGTCCCGGGGTCACTGAAGCTTTCTTT.

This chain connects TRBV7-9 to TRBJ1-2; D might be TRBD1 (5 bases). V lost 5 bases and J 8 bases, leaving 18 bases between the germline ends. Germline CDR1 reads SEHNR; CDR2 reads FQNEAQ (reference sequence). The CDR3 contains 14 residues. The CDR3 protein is CASSPGRSYDGYTF. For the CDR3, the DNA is TGTGCCAGCAGCCCGGGACGGAGCTACGACGGCTACACCTTC.